These 10 T cell receptor beta chains came from one sample sequenced in a study of T cell repertoires in cytomegalovirus infection. The antigens for these receptors are not known. TCRdb re-called the reads with MiXCR, one entry per CDR3 protein. The data show 55,000 to 85,000 distinct CDR3 sequences, 20% to 25% seen once. The sample was CD8+ T cells from cultured PBMCs, taken from culture after CMV antigen stimulation. These receptors all come from a human donor in good health (CMV status not recorded). Some clones in this sample may be carry-over from other donors' samples.

This clonotype was observed a handful of times. The CDR3 loop reads CASSLGMRGQNTEAFF. In DNA, the CDR3 is TGTGCCAGCAGCTTAGGTATGAGAGGCCAGAACACTGAAGCTTTCTTT. The J gene is TRBJ1-1, the V gene TRBV11-2; D remains unclear. Germline V lookup: CDR1 SGHAT, CDR2 FQNNGV. Between the trimmed V and J ends, which lost 1 base and 1 base, there was a span of 13 bases. The CDR3 length is 16 residues.

This clonotype was seen a few times. V usage is TRBV20-1 and J usage is TRBJ1-2, with a tentative D call TRBD1 (5 bases). The CDR3 extends over 14 amino acids. The germline V and J ends were trimmed by 6 bases and 8 bases, with 22 bases remaining between them. The V gene's germline CDR1 is DFQATT and CDR2 SNEGSKA (reference sequence). The CDR3 DNA follows: TGCAGTGCCGAAACCCGGGACGGCGGGCACGGCTACACCTTC. It is translated as CSAETRDGGHGYTF.

This clonotype was counted only a few times. V is TRBV11-2 and J is TRBJ2-4, with 14 bases lining up with TRBD2. This CDR3 has 17 residues. Trimming cost V 5 bases and J 2 bases; bases outside gene matches: 5. The V gene's germline CDR1 is SGHAT and CDR2 FQNNGV. The CDR3 DNA follows: TGTGCCAGCAGCCGTGGACTAGCGGGGGGACCCAAAAACATTCAGTACTTC. As protein: CASSRGLAGGPKNIQYF.

This clonotype was counted a few times. The V call is TRBV12-3 or TRBV12-4, the J call TRBJ2-1; D is possibly TRBD1 (7 bases). The ends were cut back, 5 bases at V and 10 bases at J, with 21 bases in the middle. The CDR3 length is 15 residues. DNA for the CDR3: TGTGCCAGCAGTCGGAGGGACAGCTGGGGATACGAGCAGTTCTTC. Encoded protein: CASSRRDSWGYEQFF.

This chain links TRBV7-3 with TRBJ1-1; no clear D. The CDR3 has 14 amino acids. Deletions cut 0 bases from V and 1 base from J, with 6 bases between. The germline CDR1 and CDR2 sequences are SGHTA and FQGTGA. This chain's CDR3 is CASSLTLGNTEAFF. The CDR3 nucleotides read TGTGCCAGCAGCTTAACTTTGGGGAACACTGAAGCTTTCTTT.

The rearrangement uses TRBV4-1 and TRBJ2-1; D is possibly TRBD1 (6 bases). Trimming cost V 4 bases and J 7 bases, with 14 bases left between them. The V gene's germline CDR1 is MGHRA and CDR2 YSYEKL. The CDR3 consists of 14 residues. The CDR3 is CASSLYSQGNEQFF. The CDR3 nucleotides are TGCGCCAGCAGCCTTTATTCTCAGGGGAATGAGCAGTTCTTC.

This clonotype has ten or more counts. The V call is TRBV27, the J call TRBJ2-1, with 14 positions matching TRBD2. In germline, CDR1 is MNHEY, CDR2 SMNVEV (reference sequence). The CDR3 is 15 residues long. Trimming cost V 4 bases and J 14 bases; bases outside gene matches: 10. CDR3 nucleotide sequence: TGTGCCAGCAGTTCGGGGACTAGCGGGGGTCCTCGAGAGTTCTTC. This gives the protein CASSSGTSGGPREFF.

V and J are TRBV7-2 and TRBJ1-5; TRBD1 matches at 8 bases. The junction had 6 bases not matched to a gene; V was cut back by 4 bases and J by 1 base. This CDR3 contains 16 residues. Germline V gene data show CDR1 as SGHTA and CDR2 as FQGNSA. The chain's CDR3 is CASSSTGGRSNQPQHF. The CDR3 DNA reads TGTGCCAGCAGCTCCACAGGGGGAAGGAGCAATCAGCCCCAGCATTTT.

The V and J genes are TRBV4-1 and TRBJ2-7; D is perhaps TRBD1 (5 bases). CDR1 and CDR2 from the germline V gene are MGHRA and YSYEKL. The germline V and J ends were trimmed by 3 bases and 0 bases, with 12 bases remaining between them. The CDR3 has 15 amino acids. The CDR3 is CASSQQGASSYEQYF. CDR3 DNA: TGCGCCAGCAGCCAGCAAGGGGCGAGCTCCTACGAGCAGTACTTC.

V usage is TRBV7-4 and J usage is TRBJ2-3; D not resolved. V gave up 5 bases and J gave up 8 bases, with 8 bases separating them. Germline V gives CDR1 SGHVT, CDR2 SQSDAQ. The CDR3 consists of 11 residues. DNA of the CDR3: TGTGCCAGCAGCCCCATTTTTACGCAGTATTTT. Protein sequence: CASSPIFTQYF.